The TCR beta chain under discussion was sequenced for a study of blood T cell repertoires in COVID-19. Study in general: PBMCs, B-cell-depleted T cells, or T cells provided the cDNA or gDNA that made up the material.

Per the original methods: Nucleated cell number was recorded as an estimate derived from reference gene primer amplification. The protocol was immunoSEQ multiplex PCR, while the TCRdb copy is restricted to in-frame clones and leaves out a portion. Clone size and V and J calls were adopted from that table, with D and trimming inferred from the DNA. Among roughly 68,000 clones, just over 85% were seen once, and the ten largest hold around 4.5%. The CDR3 has 16 amino acids. V gave up 6 bases and J gave up 2 bases, with 17 bases separating them. Per germline, CDR1 SGHAT and CDR2 FQNNGV. The genes are TRBV11-2 and TRBJ2-1; D possibly corresponds to TRBD1 (5 bases). Source material: peripheral blood. This TCR was recovered from a human donor in a cohort sampled during active COVID-19. In DNA form, the CDR3 reads TGTGCCAGCAGACCGAAAGGGGCGGAGACCTACAATGAGCAGTTCTTC. Translation gives CASRPKGAETYNEQFF.